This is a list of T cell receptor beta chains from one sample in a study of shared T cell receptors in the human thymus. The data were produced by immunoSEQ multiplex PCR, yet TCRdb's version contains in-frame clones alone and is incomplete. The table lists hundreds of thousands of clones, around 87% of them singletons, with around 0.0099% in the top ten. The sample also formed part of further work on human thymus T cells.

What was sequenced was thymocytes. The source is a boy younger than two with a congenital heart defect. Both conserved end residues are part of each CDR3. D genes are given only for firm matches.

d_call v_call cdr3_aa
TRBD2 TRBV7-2 CASSLILAVRGASYEQHF
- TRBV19 CASTSRVANTEAFF
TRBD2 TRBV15 CATSRGRGLAGRYEQYF
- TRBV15 CATSRDRGRDYEQYF
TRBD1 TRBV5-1 CASSLADRNYEQYF
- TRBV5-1 CASSLSVRTALNTEAFF
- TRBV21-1 CASSTRQVGYEQYF
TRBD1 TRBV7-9 CASSFPGTAYGYTF
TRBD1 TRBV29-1 CSVDTGTGNTGELFF
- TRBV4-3 CASSQAVGSAGEQYF
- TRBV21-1 CASSKFGTDTNEKLFF
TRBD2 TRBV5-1 CASSSRTSGVNNEQFF
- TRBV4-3 CASSQDGGGLTHEQYF
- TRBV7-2 CASSPGVPYNEQFF
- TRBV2 CASTRGDLGNTEAFF
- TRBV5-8 CASSFQGGMDYGYTF
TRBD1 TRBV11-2 CASSLPPQGDGYEQYF
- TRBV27 CASSLSMRLQETQYF
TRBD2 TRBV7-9 CASGSSTSGRVYEQYF
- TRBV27 CASSLSWFSGSGANVLTF
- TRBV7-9 CASSPLANEQYF
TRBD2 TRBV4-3 CASSHLAGGNNEQFF
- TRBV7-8 CASSLEGQGGRVYTF